Below, 19 T cell receptor beta chains from the same sample are listed, as sequenced in a study of blood T cell repertoires in COVID-19. Libraries were prepared by immunoSEQ multiplex PCR; TCRdb keeps only in-frame clonotypes and omits some of them. This repertoire shows 200,000 to 250,000 clones, 90% found once; its top ten account for approximately 2.4%. Input material: peripheral blood. The receptors shown here come from a man between 25 and 39 years old with COVID-19, enrolled during active disease.

J is TRBJ2-5 and V is TRBV27, with 9 bases identical to TRBD2. Unmatched junction bases numbered 6, after V lost 6 bases and J lost 1 base. CDR3 size: 15 residues. Germline V gene data show CDR1 as MNHEY and CDR2 as SMNVEV (reference sequence). This chain's CDR3 is CASSQGLALQETQYF. CDR3 coding DNA: TGTGCCAGCAGCCAGGGACTAGCCCTCCAAGAGACCCAGTACTTC.

The CDR3 DNA is TGCGCCAGCAGCCAGGCTATACAGGGCTCCTACGAGCAGTACTTC. Its translation: CASSQAIQGSYEQYF. The genes are TRBV4-3 and TRBJ2-7; TRBD1 might be the D (6 bases). This CDR3 has 15 amino acids. Trimming removed 3 bases from V and 0 bases from J, with 12 bases in between. Germline CDR1 is LGHNA and CDR2 is YSLEER.

The chain carries TRBV7-9 and TRBJ2-5; perhaps TRBD2 as D (5 bases). The CDR3 contains 15 residues. Trimming took off 1 base at V and 1 base at J, with 10 bases between the two ends. Looked up from germline, CDR1 is SEHNR and CDR2 is FQNEAQ (reference sequence). The CDR3 DNA is TGTGCCAGCAGCTTAGTAGCGCGGACCCAAGAGACCCAGTACTTC. Protein sequence: CASSLVARTQETQYF.

This chain links TRBV9 with TRBJ2-1; D is possibly TRBD1 (7 bases). The CDR3 sequence is 15 residues long. Trimming took 2 bases from V and 9 from J, leaving 18 bases between them. Germline loops: CDR1 SGDLS, CDR2 YYNGEE. The CDR3 spells CASSVQGGSFIEQFF. CDR3 nucleotide sequence: TGTGCCAGCAGCGTTCAGGGGGGATCTTTCATTGAGCAGTTCTTC.

The V and J genes are TRBV10-3 and TRBJ2-6; D perhaps matches TRBD1 (7 bases). CDR1 and CDR2 from the germline V gene are ENHRY and SYGVKD. The CDR3 is 17 residues long. The V end lost 3 bases, the J end lost 4 bases, and 16 bases lay between the germline ends. This chain's CDR3 is CAISDSPGGLGANVLTF. The CDR3 DNA reads TGTGCCATCAGTGACTCGCCAGGGGGGCTCGGGGCCAACGTCCTGACTTTC.

This sequence joins TRBV11-1 and TRBJ1-2, with D unresolved. This CDR3 contains 15 residues. The V gene lost 7 bases and the J gene lost 4 bases, with 19 bases spanning the gap. Germline V lookup: CDR1 SGHAT, CDR2 FQDESV (reference sequence). The CDR3, as DNA: TGTGCCAGCATACCTTCGAATTGGGAGTTCTATGGCTACACCTTC. Amino acids: CASIPSNWEFYGYTF. Complete variable domain (other parts from reference TRBV11-1 and TRBJ1-2): EAEVAQSPRYKITEKSQAVAFWCDPISGHATLYWYRQILGQGPELLVQFQDESVVDDSQLPKDRFSAERLKGVDSTLKIQPAELGDSAMYLCASIPSNWEFYGYTFGSGTRLTVV.

This clone appeared a single time. This chain uses TRBV30 with TRBJ2-7; TRBD2 agrees at 14 bases. Per germline, CDR1 GTSNPN and CDR2 SVGIG (reference sequence). With V trimmed by 3 bases and J by 9 bases, 1 base remained unmatched. CDR3 length: 12 amino acids. CDR3 sequence: CAWRGLAGVQYF. CDR3 DNA sequence: TGTGCCTGGAGGGGACTAGCGGGGGTGCAGTACTTC.

This clone appeared once. CDR3 coding DNA: TGCGCCAGCAGCCAAGAAAGAGCGGAGGACACTGAAGCTTTCTTT. This translates into CASSQERAEDTEAFF. The chain employs TRBV4-1 and TRBJ1-1; no reliable D call. Trimming left V 0 bases short and J 3 bases short, with 11 bases between. Germline CDR1 is MGHRA and CDR2 is YSYEKL. CDR3 size: 15 residues.

V usage is TRBV4-2 and J usage is TRBJ2-1, with D unclear. The germline CDR1 and CDR2 sequences are LGHNA and YNFKEQ. The CDR3 runs 12 residues. V was trimmed by 0 bases and J by 10 bases, leaving 7 bases between them. As DNA, the CDR3 is TGTGCCAGCAGCCAAGATTCGCGGGAGCAGTTCTTC. Its translation is CASSQDSREQFF.

This rearrangement joins TRBV18 to TRBJ2-7; 7 positions match TRBD1. Germline assignment: CDR1 KGHSH and CDR2 LQKENI. The ends lost 4 bases at V and 3 bases at J; junction bases unmatched: 6. This CDR3 has 14 amino acids. The CDR3 loop is CASSQGTESYEQYF. CDR3 bases: TGTGCCAGCTCACAGGGGACAGAGAGCTACGAGCAGTACTTC.

This clone has a handful of counts. V gene TRBV25-1 combines with J gene TRBJ2-2; a possible D gene is TRBD1 (5 bases). This CDR3 has 15 residues. Trimming took 8 bases from V and 0 from J, leaving 13 bases between them. Germline V gene lookup returns CDR1 MGHDK and CDR2 SYGVNS. The CDR3 sequence is CASGNQGSNTGELFF. CDR3 sequence (DNA): TGTGCCAGCGGAAACCAGGGTTCGAACACCGGGGAGCTGTTTTTT.

The genes are TRBV27 and TRBJ2-7, with 12 bases aligning to TRBD2. Germline V CDR1 and CDR2: MNHEY, SMNVEV (reference sequence). Trimming removed 5 bases from V and 3 bases from J; junction bases left unmatched: 8. This CDR3 has 16 amino acids. CDR3 amino acids: CASSPRLAGVYYEQYF. CDR3 coding DNA: TGTGCCAGCAGTCCCAGACTAGCGGGAGTGTACTACGAGCAGTACTTC.

This clone was counted only a few times. This chain connects TRBV3-1 (or the pseudogene TRBV3-2) to TRBJ2-7; the D gene is possibly TRBD1 (6 bases). The V gene's germline CDR1 is LGHDT and CDR2 YNNKEL (reference sequence). This CDR3 has 17 residues. Trimming stripped 3 bases from V and 3 bases from J, with 21 bases between. CDR3 sequence reads: CASSQSCSRDTYYEQYF. The DNA for the CDR3 is TGTGCCAGCAGCCAGTCTTGTTCCCGGGACACCTACTACGAGCAGTACTTC.

This clone was recorded once. The chain couples TRBV25-1 to TRBJ1-3, with 9 bases fitting TRBD1. CDR3 length: 16 residues. Trimming removed 4 bases from V and 7 bases from J; junction bases left unmatched: 11. Germline loops: CDR1 MGHDK, CDR2 SYGVNS. The CDR3 DNA is TGTGCCAGCAGTGTGCGAACAGGGGGCAGTTCGAACACCATATATTTT. This encodes CASSVRTGGSSNTIYF.

This chain joins TRBV13 and TRBJ1-1; 7 bases line up with TRBD1. The CDR3 runs to 15 residues. Germline V gene data show CDR1 as PRHDT and CDR2 as FYEKMQ (reference sequence). J lost 1 base, V lost 3 bases, and 5 bases had no gene match. The CDR3 sequence is CASSLEGTANTEAFF. In DNA, the CDR3 is TGTGCCAGCAGCTTGGAGGGGACAGCGAACACTGAAGCTTTCTTT.

The V call is TRBV7-2, the J call TRBJ1-6, with 7 bases matching TRBD1. Germline lookup yields CDR1 SGHTA and CDR2 FQGNSA. Unmatched junction bases numbered 5, after V lost 4 bases and J lost 5 bases. The CDR3 extends over 15 amino acids. The CDR3, as DNA: TGTGCCAGCAGCTCACAGGGGCTGGATAATTCACCCCTCCACTTT. The encoded protein is CASSSQGLDNSPLHF. Using reference TRBV7-2 and TRBJ1-6 for the parts outside the CDR3, the full variable domain is GAGVSQSPSNKVTEKGKDVELRCDPISGHTALYWYRQSLGQGLEFLIYFQGNSAPDKSGLPSDRFSAERTGGSVSTLTIQRTQQEDSAVYLCASSSQGLDNSPLHFGNGTRLTVT.

This chain joins TRBV12-3 or TRBV12-4 and TRBJ1-2; D gene ambiguous. This CDR3 is built from 13 residues. V was trimmed by 3 bases and J by 6 bases, leaving 11 bases between them. The CDR3 region is CASSFTTANGYTF. Here the CDR3 DNA reads TGTGCCAGCAGTTTCACAACAGCTAATGGCTACACCTTC.

CDR3 protein: CASSYSGASATYEQYF. The CDR3 DNA follows: TGTGCCAGCAGTTACTCAGGGGCTAGCGCTACCTACGAGCAGTACTTC. The chain employs TRBV6-5 and TRBJ2-7, with a weak D call TRBD2 (6 bases). V lost 0 bases and J lost 2, with 14 bases in between. The CDR3 loop spans 16 amino acids. Germline values: CDR1 MNHEY, CDR2 SVGAGI.

This clone was seen just once. V and J are TRBV18 and TRBJ2-7; 8 bases line up with TRBD1. This CDR3 is 17 amino acids long. With V trimmed by 5 bases and J by 1 base, 13 bases remained unmatched. Germline V gene data show CDR1 as KGHSH and CDR2 as LQKENI. The CDR3 DNA follows: TGTGCCAGCTCATCGGCCCCAGGGACAGGTGAGTCCTACGAGCAGTACTTC. Protein sequence: CASSSAPGTGESYEQYF. Together with reference TRBV18 and TRBJ2-7, the CDR3 gives the full variable domain: NAGVMQNPRHLVRRRGQEARLRCSPMKGHSHVYWYRQLPEEGLKFMVYLQKENIIDESGMPKERFSAEFPKEGPSILRIQQVVRGDSAAYFCASSSAPGTGESYEQYFGPGTRLTVT.